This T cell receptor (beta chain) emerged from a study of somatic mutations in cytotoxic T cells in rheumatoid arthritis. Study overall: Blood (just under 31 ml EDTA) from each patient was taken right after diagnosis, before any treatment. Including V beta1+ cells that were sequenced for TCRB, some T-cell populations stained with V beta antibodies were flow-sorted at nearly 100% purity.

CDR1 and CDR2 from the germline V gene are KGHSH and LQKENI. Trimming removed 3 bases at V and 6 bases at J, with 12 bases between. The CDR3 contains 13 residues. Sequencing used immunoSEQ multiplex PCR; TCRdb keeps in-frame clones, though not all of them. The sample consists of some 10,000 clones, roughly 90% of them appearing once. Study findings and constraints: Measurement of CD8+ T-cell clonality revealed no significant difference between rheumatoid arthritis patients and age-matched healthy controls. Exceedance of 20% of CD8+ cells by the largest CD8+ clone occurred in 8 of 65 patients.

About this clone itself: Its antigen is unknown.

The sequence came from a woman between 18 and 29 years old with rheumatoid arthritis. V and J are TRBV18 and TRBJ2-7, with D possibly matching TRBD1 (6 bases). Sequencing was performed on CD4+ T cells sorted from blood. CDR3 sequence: CASSPGAVREQYF. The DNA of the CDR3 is TGTGCCAGCTCACCGGGGGCGGTCCGCGAGCAGTACTTC.